Following are 22 T cell receptor beta chains from one sample sequenced in a study of response to subunit inactivated influenza vaccine. TCRdb re-called the RT-PCR reads with MiXCR, one entry per CDR3 protein. This sample has 430,000 or so distinct CDR3 sequences, with around 9.9% found just once. The source material was PBMCs from blood, sampled roughly 6 weeks after vaccination. The receptors originated from a man aged 45-60 years who received an inactivated influenza vaccine.

This sequence joins TRBV12-3 or TRBV12-4 and TRBJ1-4; D is unresolved. CDR3 length equals 11 residues. V shed 6 bases and J shed 10 bases, with 9 bases lying between them. DNA of the CDR3: TGTGCCAGCAGCGACTACGGAAAACTGTTTTTT. It is translated as CASSDYGKLFF.

There are a few counts of this clonotype. The chain recombines TRBV11-2 with TRBJ2-4; no firm D call. CDR1 SGHAT and CDR2 FQNNGV come from the germline V gene. The V end was cut by 1 base, the J end by 6 bases, with 16 bases between. CDR3 length equals 16 residues. CDR3 in amino acids: CASSLARTRSANIQYF. The CDR3 DNA sequence: TGTGCCAGCAGCTTAGCCCGGACCCGGTCCGCAAACATTCAGTACTTC.

This clonotype was recorded a few times. V usage is TRBV5-5 and J usage is TRBJ1-4, with D perhaps TRBD1 (5 bases). V was shortened by 7 bases and J by 5 bases, with 15 bases between the two germline ends. Germline lookup yields CDR1 SGHKS and CDR2 YYEKEE (reference sequence). The CDR3 length is 14 residues. The CDR3 DNA reads TGTGCCAGCGGGGCTCGGGCCGGGAATGAAAAACTGTTTTTT. Translating gives CASGARAGNEKLFF. Complete variable domain (other parts from reference TRBV5-5 and TRBJ1-4): DAGVTQSPTHLIKTRGQQVTLRCSPISGHKSVSWYQQVLGQGPQFIFQYYEKEERGRGNFPDRFSARQFPNYSSELNVNALLLGDSALYLCASGARAGNEKLFFGSGTQLSVL.

Concerning this clonotype: One end of the junction fails to match germline, which may point to a read error. The chain combines TRBV13 with TRBJ2-7, with TRBD1 as a possible D gene (5 bases). CDR3 length: 12 amino acids. CDR1 is PRHDT, CDR2 FYEKMQ, per germline (reference sequence). The CDR3 coding sequence is TGTGCCAGCAGCTTGAGGTCTGGGGCTATAGGGTTC. Translation: CASSLRSGAIGF.

CDR3 amino acids: CSAVSGANTDTQYF. DNA for the CDR3: TGCAGTGCTGTAAGTGGGGCTAACACAGATACGCAGTATTTT. The genes are TRBV20-1 and TRBJ2-3; weak D call: TRBD1 (5 bases). Germline V gives CDR1 DFQATT, CDR2 SNEGSKA (reference sequence). The CDR3 consists of 14 residues. Trimming removed 5 bases from V and 2 bases from J, with 14 bases in between.

The chain joins TRBV12-3 or TRBV12-4 to TRBJ1-6; tentatively, D is TRBD1 (6 bases). The CDR3 loop spans 16 amino acids. V gave up 1 base and J gave up 6 bases, with 13 bases separating them. Here the CDR3 reads CASSLGGGRLNSPLHF. The CDR3 DNA reads as TGTGCCAGCAGTTTAGGAGGGGGACGGCTTAATTCACCCCTCCACTTT.

This clonotype was detected only a few times. V is TRBV6-2 or TRBV6-3 and J is TRBJ2-7; 9 nucleotides line up with TRBD1. Germline trimming cut 4 bases from V and 2 bases from J; bases unmatched to any gene: 9. The CDR3 is 16 residues long. The germline V gene has CDR1 MNHEY and CDR2 SVGEGT. CDR3 DNA: TGTGCCAGCAGTTCCCAGGGACAGGGAAAACCCTACGAGCAGTACTTC. Its translation: CASSSQGQGKPYEQYF.

This clonotype has just a few counts. The CDR3 nucleotides are TGCAGTGCTAGAAGGACAGTCTACGAGCAGTACTTC. This gives the protein CSARRTVYEQYF. The V call is TRBV20-1, the J call TRBJ2-7; D is possibly TRBD1 (6 bases). The CDR3 sequence is 12 residues long. The germline V gene has CDR1 DFQATT and CDR2 SNEGSKA (reference sequence). With 2 bases removed from V and 3 bases from J, the gap between germline ends came to 8 bases.

J is TRBJ2-3 and V is TRBV28; 13 bases are shared with TRBD2. CDR1 and CDR2 (germline): MDHEN, SYDVKM. With 5 bases clipped from V and 0 bases from J, the junction kept 5 bases outside the gene matches. The CDR3 runs to 17 residues. The CDR3 is CASSPTGLAGSTDTQYF. The CDR3 DNA sequence: TGTGCCAGCAGTCCAACGGGACTAGCGGGGAGCACAGATACGCAGTATTTT.

This clonotype occurred a few times. The chain is built from TRBV20-1 and TRBJ2-1; the match to TRBD2 covers 14 bases. Germline lookup yields CDR1 DFQATT and CDR2 SNEGSKA (reference sequence). V gave up 0 bases and J gave up 4 bases; unmatched junction bases: 5. The CDR3 is 17 residues long. The CDR3 bases are TGCAGTGCTAGAGATCCGACTAGCGGGGGGGAATACAATGAGCAGTTCTTC. As protein: CSARDPTSGGEYNEQFF.

In this sample, this clonotype turned up many times. The rearrangement links TRBV29-1 to TRBJ2-1; 9 bases are a match to TRBD1. Trimming removed 4 bases from V and 10 bases from J; junction bases left unmatched: 8. CDR3 length equals 13 residues. Germline loops: CDR1 SQVTM, CDR2 ANQGSEA. In DNA form, the CDR3 reads TGCAGCGTTGGGGGACAGGGAGGTCGGGAGCAGTTCTTC. Its translation: CSVGGQGGREQFF.

The table lists this clonotype with many counts. The CDR3 DNA reads TGTGCCAGCACCCGGTCGGACAGGGCTGGGTACGAGCAGTACTTC. The encoded protein is CASTRSDRAGYEQYF. The chain has TRBV28 and TRBJ2-7; TRBD1 aligns across 8 bases. Germline lookup yields CDR1 MDHEN and CDR2 SYDVKM. This CDR3 is 15 amino acids long. The J segment lost 4 bases and the V segment lost 7 bases, leaving 12 bases of the junction unmatched.

The sample holds a few counts of this clonotype. V usage is TRBV24-1 and J usage is TRBJ2-3, with 10 positions matching TRBD2. CDR1 KGHDR and CDR2 SFDVKD come from the germline V gene. CDR3 length equals 16 residues. J gave up 5 bases and V 3 bases, and 7 bases lay outside the gene matches. The chain's CDR3 is CATSDMKRGGRDTQYF. CDR3 nucleotide sequence: TGTGCCACCAGTGATATGAAGCGGGGGGGCCGAGATACGCAGTATTTT.

The rearrangement uses TRBV5-1 and TRBJ2-1, with TRBD2 identical over 11 bases. Trimming cost V 1 base and J 7 bases; bases outside gene matches: 4. The CDR3 is 15 amino acids. The V gene's germline CDR1 is SGHRS and CDR2 YFSETQ. CDR3 DNA: TGCGCCAGCAGCTTGATGGTAGCGGGAGGGAATGAGCAGTTCTTC. Its translation is CASSLMVAGGNEQFF.

This chain uses TRBV5-1 with TRBJ2-5; D could derive from TRBD1 or TRBD2 (6 bases each). The germline gives CDR1 SGHRS, CDR2 YFSETQ. V was shortened by 0 bases and J by 4 bases, with 13 bases between the two germline ends. The CDR3 is 15 residues long. The CDR3 spells CASSLVGGKSETQYF. The CDR3 coding sequence is TGCGCCAGCAGCTTGGTAGGGGGGAAATCAGAGACCCAGTACTTC.

This clonotype was observed at least ten times. The V gene is TRBV12-3 or TRBV12-4, the J gene TRBJ1-2; TRBD1 aligns across 7 bases. Unmatched junction bases numbered 10, after V lost 6 bases and J lost 9 bases. The CDR3 consists of 13 residues. This CDR3 reads CASSSRGLSSYTF. In DNA form, the CDR3 reads TGTGCCAGCAGCTCGAGGGGGCTGAGTAGCTACACCTTC.

This clonotype was recorded a few times. The genes are TRBV10-3 and TRBJ2-1, with 8 bases lining up with TRBD1. The V gene's germline CDR1 is ENHRY and CDR2 SYGVKD. The CDR3 loop spans 16 amino acids. Losses at the gene ends were 3 bases for V and 8 bases for J; bases not matched to a gene: 12. CDR3 amino acids: CAISDATGGRQYEQFF. The CDR3 nucleotides are TGTGCCATCAGTGATGCAACAGGGGGAAGACAATATGAGCAGTTCTTC.

The chain links TRBV7-7 to TRBJ2-1; D may be TRBD1 or TRBD2 (5 bases each). V lost 2 bases, J lost 8 bases, and 13 bases lay in between. The V gene's germline CDR1 is SSHAT and CDR2 FNYEAQ (reference sequence). The CDR3 consists of 14 residues. CDR3 amino acids: CASSLRQGDDEQFF. CDR3 bases: TGTGCCAGCAGCTTACGTCAGGGAGACGATGAGCAGTTCTTC.

The chain employs TRBV6-1 and TRBJ1-1, with TRBD1 identical over 7 bases. The CDR3 covers 14 residues. The V gene's germline CDR1 is MNHNS and CDR2 SASEGT. V shed 2 bases, J shed 10 bases, and the junction held 10 bases outside the gene matches. In DNA form, the CDR3 reads TGTGCCAGCAGTGAAAAGGGGGCCGAACTCCCAGCTTTCTTT. Residues: CASSEKGAELPAFF.

CDR3 nucleotides: TGTGCCAGCAGCCGAGCGGGGGTTATCTACGAGCAGTACTTC. The encoded protein is CASSRAGVIYEQYF. This chain connects TRBV7-2 to TRBJ2-7; 8 bases agree with TRBD2. This CDR3 is built from 14 residues. Germline V gives CDR1 SGHTA, CDR2 FQGNSA. V lost 5 bases to trimming and J lost 3 bases; unmatched junction nucleotides: 6.

The table lists this clonotype with many counts. The V and J genes are TRBV5-6 and TRBJ2-1; TRBD1 might be the D (6 bases). The CDR3 extends over 15 amino acids. V lost 0 bases and J 3 bases, leaving 10 bases between the germline ends. The germline gives CDR1 SGHDT, CDR2 YYEEEE. CDR3 in DNA: TGTGCCAGCAGCTTGGGGCAGGGGATCTACAATGAGCAGTTCTTC. It specifies CASSLGQGIYNEQFF.

The chain employs TRBV5-1 and TRBJ2-2, with D maybe TRBD1 (6 bases). Trimming removed 0 bases at V and 4 bases at J, with 25 bases between. The germline gives CDR1 SGHRS, CDR2 YFSETQ. The length of the CDR3 is 20 residues. Here the CDR3 reads CASSLAVGHLPARFTGELFF. The CDR3 coding sequence is TGCGCCAGCAGCTTGGCCGTGGGACATCTACCCGCCCGATTCACCGGGGAGCTGTTTTTT.